Listed here are 27 T cell receptor beta chains from one sample, sequenced in a study of blood T cell repertoires in COVID-19. The repertoire was sequenced with immunoSEQ multiplex PCR; TCRdb's copy has only in-frame clones and lacks some. The sample has about 48,000 clones; 90% are singletons. The sample taken for sequencing was peripheral blood. The origin of the receptors is a man in his 70s with acute or convalescent COVID-19.

V is TRBV5-1 and J is TRBJ1-4; TRBD1 might be the D (6 bases). The CDR3 loop spans 15 amino acids. Germline V gene sequence: CDR1 SGHRS, CDR2 YFSETQ. V dropped 1 base and J dropped 4 bases, with 11 bases sitting between them. CDR3 amino acids: CASSLWGGGNEKLFF. The DNA of the CDR3 is TGCGCCAGCAGCTTGTGGGGAGGGGGTAATGAAAAACTGTTTTTT.

The rearrangement links TRBV7-9 to TRBJ1-4, with D unclear. The CDR3 is made up of 14 amino acids. Germline-derived CDR1 and CDR2 are SEHNR and FQNEAQ (reference sequence). Trimming took 1 base from V and 7 from J, leaving 10 bases between them. This CDR3 is CASSLERAGEKLFF. CDR3 DNA sequence: TGTGCCAGCAGCTTAGAAAGGGCGGGTGAAAAACTGTTTTTT.

This clone was seen only once. The CDR3 DNA sequence: TGTGCCACCAGCAGTAGGGGGGACAGGGCTACTATACAGCCCCAGCATTTT. Protein product: CATSSRGDRATIQPQHF. V usage is TRBV15 and J usage is TRBJ1-5; 9 bases map to TRBD1. V lost 3 bases to trimming and J lost 7 bases; unmatched junction nucleotides: 13. The germline V gene has CDR1 LNHNV and CDR2 YYDKDF (reference sequence). The CDR3 length is 17 residues. Filled out from reference TRBV15 and TRBJ1-5, the complete variable domain reads DAMVIQNPRYQVTQFGKPVTLSCSQTLNHNVMYWYQQKSSQAPKLLFHYYDKDFNNEADTPDNFQSRRPNTSFCFLDIRSPGLGDTAMYLCATSSRGDRATIQPQHFGDGTRLSIL.

J is TRBJ1-2 and V is TRBV5-1, with 7 bases that match TRBD1. This CDR3 is 14 amino acids long. Germline trimming cut 5 bases from V and 8 bases from J; bases unmatched to any gene: 12. Germline CDR1 is SGHRS and CDR2 is YFSETQ. The CDR3 loop reads CASSFGQVSGGYTF. CDR3 coding DNA: TGCGCCAGCAGTTTCGGACAGGTCTCAGGGGGCTACACCTTC.

The V gene is TRBV5-6, the J gene TRBJ1-4; no firm D call. CDR3 length: 16 residues. Deletions cut 4 bases from V and 3 bases from J, with 16 bases between. CDR1 SGHDT and CDR2 YYEEEE come from the germline V gene. In nucleotides, the CDR3 is TGTGCCAGCAGCCTACCCCCGGGTTCCCCTAATGAAAAACTGTTTTTT. It yields the protein CASSLPPGSPNEKLFF.

The chain uses TRBV9 and TRBJ1-1; TRBD1 matches 7 bases. The CDR3 runs 13 residues. Per germline, CDR1 SGDLS and CDR2 YYNGEE. With V trimmed by 6 bases and J by 4 bases, 6 bases remained unmatched. Here the CDR3 DNA reads TGTGCCAGCAACACAGGGGATTTCACTGAAGCTTTCTTT. It translates to CASNTGDFTEAFF.

The chain couples TRBV5-1 to TRBJ1-6; 7 bases are shared with TRBD1. Germline assignment: CDR1 SGHRS and CDR2 YFSETQ. V was pared by 0 bases and J by 0 bases, with 3 bases of the junction left unmatched. The CDR3 extends over 17 amino acids. The CDR3 loop reads CASSLGSGGSYNSPLHF. Here the CDR3 DNA reads TGCGCCAGCAGCTTGGGGTCAGGGGGCTCCTATAATTCACCCCTCCACTTT.

This CDR3 reads CASSQGSRGYTF. CDR3 DNA sequence: TGTGCCAGCAGTCAAGGGAGTCGTGGCTACACCTTC. The chain recombines TRBV9 with TRBJ1-2; D remains ambiguous. From germline, CDR1 is SGDLS and CDR2 YYNGEE. This CDR3 region has 12 residues. V was shortened by 5 bases and J by 7 bases, with 12 bases between the two germline ends.

This chain connects TRBV4-1 to TRBJ1-1; no clear D. V was shortened by 3 bases and J by 8 bases, with 7 bases between the two germline ends. Germline values: CDR1 MGHRA, CDR2 YSYEKL. The length of the CDR3 is 11 residues. This CDR3 reads CASSQGAEAFF. The CDR3, as DNA: TGCGCCAGCAGCCAGGGCGCCGAAGCTTTCTTT.

The rearrangement links TRBV5-8 to TRBJ1-5; 10 positions match TRBD1. This CDR3 is built from 15 residues. The J segment lost 4 bases and the V segment lost 6 bases, leaving 7 bases of the junction unmatched. CDR1 is SGHTS and CDR2 is YDEGEE in the germline V gene. This chain's CDR3 is CASIPGQGINQPQHF. The CDR3 DNA reads as TGTGCCAGCATTCCGGGACAGGGGATAAATCAGCCCCAGCATTTT.

The J gene is TRBJ2-3, the V gene TRBV7-9; 9 bases agree with TRBD1. V shed 4 bases, J shed 7 bases, and the junction held 3 bases outside the gene matches. Germline V lookup: CDR1 SEHNR, CDR2 FQNEAQ (reference sequence). The CDR3 has 13 amino acids. The CDR3 loop reads CASSSGTGNTQYF. The CDR3 coding sequence is TGTGCCAGCAGCTCTGGGACAGGGAATACGCAGTATTTT.

The chain links TRBV28 to TRBJ1-1; the D gene is possibly TRBD1 (5 bases). Germline-derived CDR1 and CDR2 are MDHEN and SYDVKM. The CDR3 runs 14 residues. V was clipped by 0 bases and J by 1 base, with 6 bases between them. This CDR3 is CASSLWGGNTEAFF. The CDR3 DNA follows: TGTGCCAGCAGTTTATGGGGGGGGAACACTGAAGCTTTCTTT.

The chain couples TRBV2 to TRBJ1-1; D might be TRBD1 (5 bases). V shed 8 bases and J shed 6 bases, with 19 bases lying between them. In germline, CDR1 is SNHLY, CDR2 FYNNEI. This CDR3 has 14 amino acids. DNA of the CDR3: TGTGCCAGCCAGAGGCAGTTTCAGGGCGCTGAAGCTTTCTTT. It specifies CASQRQFQGAEAFF.

The V call is TRBV11-2, the J call TRBJ2-7; 7 bases align to TRBD2. V shed 4 bases, J shed 0 bases, and the junction held 15 bases outside the gene matches. CDR1 is SGHAT, CDR2 FQNNGV, per germline. This CDR3 region has 18 residues. CDR3 DNA: TGTGCCAGCAGCTCCCCTCGATGGGAGCGGGGACCCTCCTACGAGCAGTACTTC. Its translation is CASSSPRWERGPSYEQYF. The full variable domain, completed using reference TRBV11-2 and TRBJ2-7, is EAGVAQSPRYKIIEKRQSVAFWCNPISGHATLYWYQQILGQGPKLLIQFQNNGVVDDSQLPKDRFSAERLKGVDSTLKIQPAKLEDSAVYLCASSSPRWERGPSYEQYFGPGTRLTVT.

The rearrangement links TRBV2 to TRBJ1-4, with 8 nucleotides matching TRBD1. After removal of 6 bases from V and 2 bases from J, the junction contained 5 bases not matched to a gene. Per germline, CDR1 SNHLY and CDR2 FYNNEI. The CDR3 loop spans 15 amino acids. The CDR3 here is CASRTGVWTNEKLFF. Written as DNA, the CDR3 is TGTGCCAGCAGGACAGGGGTTTGGACTAATGAAAAACTGTTTTTT.

The rearrangement uses TRBV11-3 and TRBJ2-5, with 9 positions matching TRBD1. The CDR3 covers 15 residues. Germline V gives CDR1 SGHNT, CDR2 YENEEA. Losses at the gene ends were 5 bases for V and 3 bases for J; bases not matched to a gene: 7. The CDR3 DNA follows: TGTGCCAGCAGCAAGTTCCGGGACAGGGAAGAGACCCAGTACTTC. It yields the protein CASSKFRDREETQYF.

This chain connects TRBV18 to TRBJ2-5; unclear D gene. Trimming took 5 bases from V and 6 from J, leaving 19 bases between them. The CDR3 sequence is 15 residues long. Germline V gene data show CDR1 as KGHSH and CDR2 as LQKENI. The CDR3 is CASSSDSRNRKTQYF. In DNA, the CDR3 is TGTGCCAGCTCATCGGATTCGAGGAATAGGAAGACCCAGTACTTC.

CDR3 sequence: CASSSTSSQWYQPQHF. In nucleotides, the CDR3 is TGTGCCAGCAGCTCAACATCCTCGCAGTGGTATCAGCCCCAGCATTTT. This chain connects TRBV7-2 to TRBJ1-5; no definite D call. V lost 4 bases and J lost 5, with 18 bases in between. The CDR3 is 16 residues long. Per the germline V gene, CDR1 is SGHTA and CDR2 is FQGNSA.

This clone was picked up one time. The rearrangement joins TRBV7-8 to TRBJ2-3; 9 bases fit TRBD1. CDR3 length equals 14 residues. CDR1 and CDR2 (germline): SGHVS, FQNEAQ. The junction had 0 bases not matched to a gene; V was cut back by 4 bases and J by 1 base. The CDR3 reads CASSWTGGTDTQYF. The CDR3 region has the DNA TGTGCCAGCAGCTGGACAGGGGGCACAGATACGCAGTATTTT.

The chain links TRBV6-2 or TRBV6-3 to TRBJ1-2, with TRBD1 identical over 7 bases. This CDR3 has 14 residues. The ends lost 6 bases at V and 4 bases at J; junction bases unmatched: 8. The germline V gene encodes CDR1 MNHEY and CDR2 SVGEGT. CDR3 in amino acids: CASSVDRVFYGYTF. CDR3 bases: TGTGCCAGCAGCGTTGACAGGGTATTCTATGGCTACACCTTC.

This rearrangement joins TRBV2 to TRBJ2-6; TRBD1 matches at 10 bases. This CDR3 contains 16 residues. In germline, CDR1 is SNHLY, CDR2 FYNNEI. Unmatched junction bases numbered 6, after V lost 8 bases and J lost 2 bases. CDR3 bases: TGTGCCAGCGCGGGACAGGGGAGTACTGGGGCCAACGTCCTGACTTTC. This translates into CASAGQGSTGANVLTF. The full variable domain, its missing parts supplied by reference TRBV2 and TRBJ2-6, is EPEVTQTPSHQVTQMGQEVILRCVPISNHLYFYWYRQILGQKVEFLVSFYNNEISEKSEIFDDQFSVERPDGSNFTLKIRSTKLEDSAMYFCASAGQGSTGANVLTFGAGSRLTVL.

This clone has a single count. The V gene is TRBV27, the J gene TRBJ2-3, with 12 positions matching TRBD2. Germline trimming cut 5 bases from V and 1 base from J; bases unmatched to any gene: 13. The CDR3 has 19 residues. Germline CDR1 is MNHEY and CDR2 is SMNVEV (reference sequence). CDR3 protein: CASSLRLQRLAGGTDTQYF. For the CDR3, the DNA is TGTGCCAGCAGTCTCAGACTTCAAAGACTAGCGGGGGGCACAGATACGCAGTATTTT.

The V gene is TRBV18, the J gene TRBJ2-2; D is perhaps TRBD1 (6 bases). The CDR3 has 15 residues. V lost 5 bases, J lost 1 base, and 11 bases lay in between. Germline loops: CDR1 KGHSH, CDR2 LQKENI. The CDR3 sequence: CASSSDRLNTGELFF. CDR3 DNA: TGTGCCAGCTCATCGGACAGATTGAACACCGGGGAGCTGTTTTTT.

The J gene is TRBJ1-4, the V gene TRBV18; the D gene is possibly TRBD1 (6 bases). The CDR3 spans 14 residues. CDR1 KGHSH and CDR2 LQKENI come from the germline V gene. Trimming removed 4 bases at V and 4 bases at J, with 10 bases between. CDR3 protein: CASSQGQINEKLFF. The CDR3 DNA reads as TGTGCCAGCTCACAAGGACAGATTAATGAAAAACTGTTTTTT.

This clone was counted a single time. Other nucleotide sequences in the sample specify the same CDR3. The genes are TRBV7-3 and TRBJ1-1; D might be TRBD1 (6 bases). Trimming removed 1 base at V and 7 bases at J, with 19 bases between. Germline V gives CDR1 SGHTA, CDR2 FQGTGA. The CDR3 is 16 amino acids. The CDR3 coding sequence is TGTGCCAGCAGCTTAAGGGCGGGAGGGGGTCTGGGTGAAGCTTTCTTT. Protein product: CASSLRAGGGLGEAFF.

The V and J genes are TRBV4-1 and TRBJ2-7, with TRBD1 matching over 9 bases. The germline V gene has CDR1 MGHRA and CDR2 YSYEKL. The V segment lost 1 base and the J segment 2 bases; nucleotides outside the gene matches: 6. The CDR3 contains 16 residues. DNA of the CDR3: TGCGCCAGCAGCCAAGGGACAGGGGACATTACCTACGAGCAGTACTTC. It encodes CASSQGTGDITYEQYF.

The chain has TRBV10-3 and TRBJ2-3; 11 bases map to TRBD1. J was trimmed by 4 bases and V by 1 base; bases with no gene match: 4. CDR1 and CDR2 (germline): ENHRY, SYGVKD. CDR3 length: 16 residues. This chain's CDR3 is CAISEFGQGAADTQYF. The CDR3 DNA reads as TGTGCCATCAGTGAGTTCGGACAGGGGGCTGCAGATACGCAGTATTTT.